This is a list of T cell receptor beta chains from one sample in a study of STAT5B mutations in CD4+ large granular lymphocyte leukemia. Produced via immunoSEQ multiplex PCR; TCRdb's table is partial and in-frame only. The sample consists of more than 30,000 clones, 69% of them appearing once. Sequencing was performed on CD4+ T cells from blood buffy coats. These receptors were taken from a human donor in good health. Each CDR3 is given with its conserved first and last residue. D genes are given only for firm matches. Some rows mark clone size as missing; the rest say once, few, many or name a class of expanded clone.

J gene: TRBJ2-3; V gene: TRBV11-3; D gene: TRBD1; clone size: few; CDR3 DNA: TGTGCCAGCAGCTCCGGACAGGGGCGCGGAGATACGCAGTATTTT; CDR3 protein: CASSSGQGRGDTQYF
J gene: TRBJ1-4; V gene: TRBV29-1; D gene: .; clone size: few; CDR3 DNA: TGCAGCGCCAGCCAGGGTGGAACTAATGAAAAACTGTTTTTT; CDR3 protein: CSASQGGTNEKLFF
J gene: TRBJ1-5; V gene: TRBV7-9; D gene: .; clone size: .; CDR3 DNA: TGTGCCAGCAGCTGGGATGGCAATCAGCCCCAGCATTTT; CDR3 protein: CASSWDGNQPQHF
J gene: TRBJ1-1; V gene: TRBV5-8; D gene: TRBD1; clone size: once; CDR3 DNA: TGTGCCAGCAGCCGGACAGGGTTGAACACTGAAGCTTTCTTT; CDR3 protein: CASSRTGLNTEAFF
J gene: TRBJ1-6; V gene: TRBV7-9; D gene: .; clone size: .; CDR3 DNA: TGTGCCAGCAGCTTAGCGTCAGGAAATTCACCCCTCCACTTT; CDR3 protein: CASSLASGNSPLHF
J gene: TRBJ2-7; V gene: TRBV29-1; D gene: .; clone size: .; CDR3 DNA: TGCAGCGTTGAAGGGCGGCGGGAGCAGTACTTC; CDR3 protein: CSVEGRREQYF
J gene: TRBJ2-1; V gene: TRBV5-1; D gene: TRBD2; clone size: once; CDR3 DNA: TGCGCCAGCAGCCGGGGAGGGGCAACCTACAATGAGCAGTTCTTC; CDR3 protein: CASSRGGATYNEQFF
J gene: TRBJ2-3; V gene: TRBV5-6; D gene: .; clone size: .; CDR3 DNA: TGTGCCAGCAGCGACAGGATCGTATATACGCAGTATTTT; CDR3 protein: CASSDRIVYTQYF
J gene: TRBJ2-6; V gene: TRBV14; D gene: .; clone size: .; CDR3 DNA: TGTGCCAGCAGCCTAAACCCCGACAAGAACTCTGGGGCCAACGTCCTGACTTTC; CDR3 protein: CASSLNPDKNSGANVLTF
J gene: TRBJ2-2; V gene: TRBV6-5; D gene: .; clone size: .; CDR3 DNA: TGTGCCAGTTCTAACACCGGGGAGCTGTTTTTT; CDR3 protein: CASSNTGELFF
J gene: TRBJ1-5; V gene: TRBV28; D gene: .; clone size: .; CDR3 DNA: TGTGCCAGCAGTTTACAGGGCCCTAATCAGCCCCAGCATTTT; CDR3 protein: CASSLQGPNQPQHF
J gene: TRBJ2-3; V gene: TRBV7-2; D gene: .; clone size: .; CDR3 DNA: TGTGCCAGCAACACCAACGCGGGCACAGATACGCAGTATTTT; CDR3 protein: CASNTNAGTDTQYF
J gene: TRBJ2-5; V gene: TRBV6-5; D gene: TRBD2; clone size: .; CDR3 DNA: TGTGCCAGCAGTTACTCAAACCGGGGGGGCCAGGTGACCCAGTACTTC; CDR3 protein: CASSYSNRGGQVTQYF
J gene: TRBJ2-7; V gene: TRBV2; D gene: .; clone size: .; CDR3 DNA: TGTGCCAGCAAATGGGGGACCTCTCCCGGAGAGCAGTACTTC; CDR3 protein: CASKWGTSPGEQYF
J gene: TRBJ1-2; V gene: TRBV19; D gene: TRBD1; clone size: .; CDR3 DNA: TGTGCCAGTAGCCTTGGACAGGGCGGCTACACCTTC; CDR3 protein: CASSLGQGGYTF
J gene: TRBJ2-3; V gene: TRBV5-1; D gene: TRBD2; clone size: .; CDR3 DNA: TGCGCCAGCAGCCAACCGGGGGGGCCAGATACGCAGTATTTT; CDR3 protein: CASSQPGGPDTQYF
J gene: TRBJ1-5; V gene: TRBV6-6; D gene: .; clone size: few; CDR3 DNA: TGTGCCAGCAGTCAGGGAGGGCTGCGGCCCCAGCATTTT; CDR3 protein: CASSQGGLRPQHF
J gene: TRBJ2-5; V gene: TRBV6-5; D gene: TRBD2; clone size: .; CDR3 DNA: TGTGCCAGCAGGATGGGAGGGTTAGAGACCCAGTACTTC; CDR3 protein: CASRMGGLETQYF
J gene: TRBJ2-3; V gene: TRBV7-9; D gene: TRBD1; clone size: few; CDR3 DNA: TGTGCCAGCAGCTTACAGGGGGCGCGGGGAGATACGCAGTATTTT; CDR3 protein: CASSLQGARGDTQYF
J gene: TRBJ2-3; V gene: TRBV15; D gene: TRBD2; clone size: .; CDR3 DNA: TGTGCCACCAGCCGGGGGGAAGGGGATACGCAGTATTTT; CDR3 protein: CATSRGEGDTQYF
J gene: TRBJ2-2; V gene: TRBV29-1; D gene: TRBD2; clone size: .; CDR3 DNA: TGCAGCGTTGACACTAGCGGGGGTGGGGAGCTGTTTTTT; CDR3 protein: CSVDTSGGGELFF
J gene: TRBJ1-1; V gene: TRBV14; D gene: .; clone size: few; CDR3 DNA: TGTGCAAACCACCAATGGGATGGGAACACTGAAGCTTTCTTT; CDR3 protein: CANHQWDGNTEAFF
J gene: TRBJ2-5; V gene: TRBV5-5; D gene: .; clone size: .; CDR3 DNA: TGTGCCAGCAGCCTCCTCCTAGAGACCCAGTACTTC; CDR3 protein: CASSLLLETQYF
J gene: TRBJ1-2; V gene: TRBV30; D gene: TRBD1; clone size: .; CDR3 DNA: TGTGCCTGGATGCCGGACAGGGGCTATGGCTACACCTTC; CDR3 protein: CAWMPDRGYGYTF
J gene: TRBJ2-3; V gene: TRBV18; D gene: TRBD2; clone size: few; CDR3 DNA: TGTGCCAGCTCGCGGGAGACTTGGAGTTCAGCAGATACGCAGTATTTT; CDR3 protein: CASSRETWSSADTQYF
J gene: TRBJ2-5; V gene: TRBV2; D gene: TRBD1; clone size: once; CDR3 DNA: TGTGCCAGCAAAGGGAACCCGGGACAGGTTTACCAAGAGACCCAGTACTTC; CDR3 protein: CASKGNPGQVYQETQYF
J gene: TRBJ1-3; V gene: TRBV5-3; D gene: .; clone size: once; CDR3 DNA: TGTGCCAGAAGCTCCCCGTCGGGGGGAAACACCATATATTTT; CDR3 protein: CARSSPSGGNTIYF